The rows below give T cell receptor beta chains drawn from one sample of a study of cytomegalovirus exposure and HLA in healthy donors. Only in-frame clones appear in the TCRdb table, and some are missing; sequencing was by immunoSEQ multiplex PCR. The sample includes 70,000 to 90,000 clones, 70% to 75% of them seen just once. The sequencing input was PBMCs. Receptor source: a man aged 55 to 70 in good health and CMV-seronegative. CDR3s include the opening cysteine and the closing phenylalanine or tryptophan. D genes are given only for firm matches. Size values are once, few and many counts, or a class for expanded clones, and some rows have none.

j_call,v_call,clone_size,d_call,cdr3_aa,cdr3_nt
TRBJ2-3,TRBV9,.,.,CASSPTSGQKADTQYF,TGTGCCAGCAGCCCTACATCAGGTCAGAAGGCGGATACGCAGTATTTT
TRBJ1-1,TRBV5-1,.,TRBD1,CASSLGQGNEYAFF,TGCGCCAGCAGCTTGGGACAGGGGAACGAGTACGCTTTCTTT
TRBJ1-4,TRBV6-5,.,TRBD1,CASSDRGGGKLFF,TGTGCCAGCAGTGACAGGGGAGGGGGAAAACTGTTTTTT
TRBJ2-6,TRBV6-1,.,TRBD1,CASSAQGAFGANVLTF,TGTGCCAGCAGTGCACAGGGGGCATTTGGGGCCAACGTCCTGACTTTC
TRBJ1-5,TRBV2,.,.,CASSVESSNQPQHF,TGTGCCAGCAGCGTCGAGAGTAGCAATCAGCCCCAGCATTTT
TRBJ2-5,TRBV11-2,.,.,CASSPRVVAGLETQYF,TGTGCCAGCAGCCCTCGGGTAGTCGCAGGGCTGGAGACCCAGTACTTC
TRBJ2-7,TRBV21-1,.,.,CASSRPRGRLVYEQYF,TGTGCCAGCAGCAGACCTAGGGGGCGGCTCGTCTACGAGCAGTACTTC
TRBJ1-2,TRBV19,.,TRBD1,CASSRSGTGGGYTF,TGTGCCAGTAGTCGGTCTGGGACAGGAGGTGGCTACACCTTC
TRBJ2-5,TRBV18,.,.,CASSPQETRPGETQYF,TGTGCCAGCTCACCACAGGAGACTAGGCCGGGAGAGACCCAGTACTTC
TRBJ2-7,TRBV6-1,.,TRBD2,CASSSERGGGYEQYF,TGTGCCAGCAGTTCCGAGCGGGGGGGCGGTTACGAGCAGTACTTC
TRBJ1-2,TRBV15,.,.,CATSRDLWADRSPNYGYTF,TGTGCCACCAGCAGAGATCTCTGGGCCGACAGGAGTCCTAACTATGGCTACACCTTC
TRBJ2-7,TRBV7-3,.,TRBD2,CASSVVLAGGPGEEQYF,TGTGCCAGCAGCGTCGTACTAGCGGGGGGGCCGGGGGAAGAGCAGTACTTC
TRBJ2-7,TRBV10-3,.,.,CAISRKTGDNLSVYEQYF,TGTGCCATCAGTCGCAAGACAGGCGATAACCTCTCGGTCTACGAGCAGTACTTC
TRBJ2-3,TRBV10-1,.,.,CASSEGRTSDTQYF,TGCGCCAGCAGTGAGGGTAGGACATCAGATACGCAGTATTTT
TRBJ1-5,TRBV12-5,.,.,CASGLPGNQPQHF,TGTGCTAGTGGTTTGCCGGGGAATCAGCCCCAGCATTTT
TRBJ2-7,TRBV5-1,.,TRBD1,CASSFSQGAHEQYF,TGCGCCAGCAGCTTTTCTCAGGGGGCACACGAGCAGTACTTC
TRBJ2-7,TRBV6-5,few,.,CASSYTAGGEYF,TGTGCCAGCAGTTACACCGCCGGGGGAGAGTACTTC
TRBJ2-1,TRBV7-8,.,TRBD2,CASSLTSGAWQVDEQFF,TGTGCCAGCAGCTTGACTAGCGGGGCATGGCAGGTGGATGAGCAGTTCTTC
TRBJ2-3,TRBV9,.,.,CASGPGGTDTQYF,TGTGCCAGCGGGCCCGGGGGCACAGATACGCAGTATTTT
TRBJ2-5,TRBV5-1,few,TRBD2,CASSASGTSVETQYF,TGCGCCAGCAGCGCGTCCGGGACTAGCGTGGAGACCCAGTACTTC
TRBJ2-3,TRBV10-3,few,TRBD1,CAIRGTGGTDTQYF,TGTGCCATCAGGGGAACAGGGGGCACAGATACGCAGTATTTT
TRBJ2-1,TRBV25-1,.,.,CASSDFTNSYNEQFF,TGTGCCAGCAGTGATTTCACTAACTCCTACAATGAGCAGTTCTTC
TRBJ2-7,TRBV20-1,.,.,CSAPGRGEQYF,TGCAGTGCCCCCGGCCGGGGGGAGCAGTACTTC
TRBJ1-6,TRBV30,.,.,CAWSVGGSPLHF,TGTGCCTGGAGTGTGGGAGGTTCACCCCTCCACTTT
TRBJ2-3,TRBV19,once,.,CASSSQGGPGTDTQYF,TGTGCCAGTAGTTCACAGGGGGGGCCTGGCACAGATACGCAGTATTTT
TRBJ1-2,TRBV19,.,.,CASSILGGTQANYGYTF,TGTGCCAGTAGTATCCTCGGGGGGACCCAAGCTAACTATGGCTACACCTTC
TRBJ2-7,TRBV7-3,few,.,CASSYQKGREQYF,TGTGCCAGCAGTTACCAGAAGGGGAGGGAGCAGTACTTC
TRBJ2-7,TRBV2,.,TRBD1,CASMTDRGSYEQYF,TGTGCCAGCATGACCGACAGGGGGTCCTACGAGCAGTACTTC
TRBJ2-7,TRBV6-6,.,.,CASSYSEGSSYEQYF,TGTGCCAGCAGTTACTCAGAGGGAAGCTCCTACGAGCAGTACTTC
TRBJ2-5,TRBV18,.,TRBD2,CASSPGTSGNQETQYF,TGTGCCAGCTCACCCGGGACTAGCGGCAACCAAGAGACCCAGTACTTC
TRBJ1-3,TRBV5-1,once,.,CASSLGDISGNTIYF,TGCGCCAGCAGCTTGGGGGACATCTCTGGAAACACCATATATTTT
TRBJ1-6,TRBV19,.,.,CASTDSSNSPLHF,TGTGCCAGTACGGACAGCAGTAATTCACCCCTCCACTTT
TRBJ1-1,TRBV19,.,TRBD1,CASTITGGGNTEAFF,TGTGCCAGTACCATAACAGGGGGAGGGAACACTGAAGCTTTCTTT
TRBJ2-2,TRBV7-9,.,.,CASSLGGAVTGELFF,TGTGCCAGCAGCTTAGGAGGTGCAGTCACCGGGGAGCTGTTTTTT
TRBJ2-4,TRBV19,once,.,CASSSVRDYKNIQYF,TGTGCCAGTAGTAGTGTACGGGATTACAAAAACATTCAGTACTTC
TRBJ2-3,TRBV19,.,.,CASSIGSGGPGDTQYF,TGTGCCAGTAGTATTGGTTCAGGGGGGCCCGGGGATACGCAGTATTTT
TRBJ2-7,TRBV5-1,.,.,CASSPREPGSNEQYF,TGCGCCAGCAGCCCCCGGGAGCCAGGCTCGAACGAGCAGTACTTC
TRBJ1-2,TRBV9,.,TRBD1,CASRQGLGYTF,TGTGCCAGCAGACAGGGGTTGGGCTACACCTTC
TRBJ2-7,TRBV18,.,TRBD1,CASSPGQGLYEQYF,TGTGCCAGCTCACCGGGACAGGGCCTCTACGAGCAGTACTTC
TRBJ1-5,TRBV30,.,.,CAWGTPNQPQHF,TGTGCCTGGGGGACACCTAATCAGCCCCAGCATTTT
TRBJ1-2,TRBV2,.,.,CASKDRNYGYTF,TGTGCCAGCAAGGACAGAAACTATGGCTACACCTTC
TRBJ2-3,TRBV7-3,.,TRBD1,CASSLTGTGGFGARADTQYF,TGTGCCAGCAGCTTAACCGGGACAGGGGGATTCGGGGCTAGGGCAGATACGCAGTATTTT
TRBJ1-3,TRBV12-5,.,.,CASVSGGNPSGNTIYF,TGTGCTAGTGTATCGGGGGGAAATCCCTCTGGAAACACCATATATTTT
TRBJ1-2,TRBV5-1,few,.,CASSFHPTYTVNYGYTF,TGCGCCAGCAGCTTTCACCCGACTTATACCGTAAACTATGGCTACACCTTC
TRBJ2-1,TRBV5-3,.,.,CARSLAPSSYNEQFF,TGTGCCAGAAGCTTGGCGCCCAGCTCCTACAATGAGCAGTTCTTC
TRBJ2-7,TRBV7-8,.,TRBD2,CASSSTPGLRFYEQYF,TGTGCCAGCAGCTCCACCCCGGGACTACGATTCTACGAGCAGTACTTC
TRBJ1-2,TRBV10-3,.,TRBD1,CAIRDDGGQSSGYTF,TGTGCCATCAGGGACGACGGGGGACAGTCGAGTGGCTACACCTTC
TRBJ1-6,TRBV6-5,.,TRBD1,CASSYSGQGNSPLHF,TGTGCCAGCAGTTACTCCGGACAGGGCAATTCACCCCTCCACTTT
TRBJ2-7,TRBV21-1,.,.,CASSNSQRKNHEQYF,TGTGCCAGCAGCAATTCCCAGCGGAAAAACCACGAGCAGTACTTC
TRBJ2-2,TRBV30,.,.,CASSGGFNTGELFF,TGTGCCTCCTCGGGGGGCTTTAACACCGGGGAGCTGTTTTTT
TRBJ1-1,TRBV10-2,.,TRBD1,CASSGQANTEAFF,TGCGCCAGCAGCGGACAGGCGAACACTGAAGCTTTCTTT
TRBJ1-1,TRBV10-3,.,.,CAISERTEAFF,TGTGCCATCAGTGAGAGGACAGAAGCTTTCTTT
TRBJ2-1,TRBV2,.,TRBD2,CASTRTSGENEQFF,TGTGCCAGCACCCGGACTAGCGGCGAAAATGAGCAGTTCTTC